These T cell receptor beta chains were read from a single sample in a study of blood T cell repertoires in COVID-19. Method: immunoSEQ multiplex PCR; TCRdb's copy keeps in-frame clones and lacks some. The sample lists some 260,000 clones; about three quarters were seen once. Material: peripheral blood. The receptors shown here come from a woman of 80 years or more with acute or convalescent COVID-19. Both conserved end residues are part of each CDR3. D genes are given only for firm matches. Clone size is given for some rows only: seen once, a few or many times, or a class if the clone is expanded.

clone_size	j_call	d_call	v_call	cdr3_nt	cdr3_aa
NA	TRBJ1-1	TRBD1	TRBV11-2	TGTGCCAGCAGTTACTCCGGGACAGGGGGAAAAGCTTTCTTT	CASSYSGTGGKAFF
NA	TRBJ2-1	TRBD2	TRBV7-9	TGTGCCAGCAGCTCTAGCGGGGGCCGGGGCAATGAGCAGTTCTTC	CASSSSGGRGNEQFF
NA	TRBJ1-1	TRBD1	TRBV10-3	TGTGCCATCAGTGAGTCGGACAGGGACGTCACTGAAGCTTTCTTT	CAISESDRDVTEAFF
NA	TRBJ2-2	TRBD2	TRBV10-3	TGTGCCATCAGTGAAGCGGTCGGGAGGGGAGCCGGGGAGCTGTTTTTT	CAISEAVGRGAGELFF
NA	TRBJ2-7	TRBD1	TRBV6-5	TGTGCCAGCAGCCGGGACAGGGGATCCTACGAGCAGTACTTC	CASSRDRGSYEQYF
NA	TRBJ2-1	NA	TRBV18	TGTGCCAGCTCACCGTCGGGAGTCTCCTACAATGAGCAGTTCTTC	CASSPSGVSYNEQFF
NA	TRBJ1-4	NA	TRBV7-2	TGTGCCAGCAGCTTAGCGAGGGAACAGGGAAAACTGTTTTTT	CASSLAREQGKLFF
few	TRBJ1-2	NA	TRBV6-2/TRBV6-3	TGTGCCAGCAGTTACCCTTGGGACTTAATCTTGTATGGCTACACCTTC	CASSYPWDLILYGYTF
NA	TRBJ2-7	TRBD2	TRBV5-1	TGCGCCAGCAGACGGACTAGCGGGGGGGAAGCCTACGAGCAGTACTTC	CASRRTSGGEAYEQYF
NA	TRBJ2-5	NA	TRBV3-1/TRBV3-2	TGTGCCAGCAGCCAAGTTGTGGGCCCCCAAGAGACCCAGTACTTC	CASSQVVGPQETQYF
NA	TRBJ1-1	NA	TRBV7-3	TGTGCCAGCAGCGCGGGAGGGAACACTGAAGCTTTCTTT	CASSAGGNTEAFF
NA	TRBJ2-7	TRBD2	TRBV5-4	TGTGCCAGCAGCCCGACTAGCGGAGGCCGACTATACGAGCAGTACTTC	CASSPTSGGRLYEQYF
NA	TRBJ2-2	TRBD2	TRBV7-9	TGTGCCAGCAGCCCGGGAGGTGGGGAGCTGTTTTTT	CASSPGGGELFF
NA	TRBJ2-5	TRBD2	TRBV5-1	TGCGCCAGCAGCGGTGGACTAGCGGAAGAGACCCAGTACTTC	CASSGGLAEETQYF
few	TRBJ1-4	NA	TRBV9	TGTGCCAGCAGCGTGGGGGGAAGCGACGAAAAACTGTTTTTT	CASSVGGSDEKLFF
NA	TRBJ2-2	TRBD2	TRBV30	TGTGCCTGGAGTGAGAGCGGGAGGTACACCGGGGAGCTGTTTTTT	CAWSESGRYTGELFF
once	TRBJ1-5	TRBD1	TRBV19	TGTGCCAGTGCCGGGACAGGGGGACGTCAGCCCCAGCATTTT	CASAGTGGRQPQHF
NA	TRBJ1-6	NA	TRBV5-1	TGCGCCAGCAGCTTGTTAGCGAAGGGAAACGGGAACTCCTATAATTCACCCCTCCACTTT	CASSLLAKGNGNSYNSPLHF
NA	TRBJ2-2	TRBD1	TRBV28	TGTGCCAGCAGAAGCCAGGGGGCGGGCACCGGGGAGCTGTTTTTT	CASRSQGAGTGELFF
NA	TRBJ2-1	TRBD2	TRBV6-2/TRBV6-3	TGTGCCAGCAGTTCGGGACTAGCTTTGCCCAAGAGCTCCTACAATGAGCAGTTCTTC	CASSSGLALPKSSYNEQFF
NA	TRBJ1-2	NA	TRBV3-1/TRBV3-2	TGTGCCAGCAGCCGAACAGGGATTGACTATGGCTACACCTTC	CASSRTGIDYGYTF
NA	TRBJ1-2	TRBD1	TRBV19	TGTGCCAGTAGAACTACACAGGGGGCCTATGGCTACACCTTC	CASRTTQGAYGYTF
NA	TRBJ2-3	TRBD2	TRBV11-2	TGTGCCAGCAGCTTAGAGCGGGGGGCAGATACGCAGTATTTT	CASSLERGADTQYF
NA	TRBJ1-4	NA	TRBV6-1	TGTGCCAGCAGTGAAGCCGCGGGACGTAATGAAAAACTGTTTTTT	CASSEAAGRNEKLFF
NA	TRBJ2-1	TRBD2	TRBV7-9	TGTGCCAGCAGCTTAGGGCGGGAGCCCGTAAATGAGCAGTTCTTC	CASSLGREPVNEQFF
NA	TRBJ1-1	TRBD1	TRBV15	TGTGCCACCAGCAGAGACCCTCGACAGGGGTACACTGAAGCTTTCTTT	CATSRDPRQGYTEAFF
NA	TRBJ2-3	NA	TRBV7-2	TGTGCCAGCAGCACCACCACAGGGAATCCGCAGTATTTT	CASSTTTGNPQYF
NA	TRBJ2-6	TRBD1	TRBV5-4	TGTGCCAGCAGCCCCACAGGGGGCTCTGGGGCCAACGTCCTGACTTTC	CASSPTGGSGANVLTF
NA	TRBJ2-7	TRBD1	TRBV19	TGTGCCAGTAGTAACCGACAGGGAACCCATCCTGGGGACTTC	CASSNRQGTHPGDF
once	TRBJ2-1	NA	TRBV30	TGTGCCTGGACGTCGGGGGGCCTCTCCTACAATGAGCAGTTCTTC	CAWTSGGLSYNEQFF
NA	TRBJ2-2	NA	TRBV6-1	TGTGCCAGCAGTGAAGCGCTTCTGGGGGGAGGGAACACCGGGGAGCTGTTTTTT	CASSEALLGGGNTGELFF
NA	TRBJ2-7	NA	TRBV2	TGTGCCAGCAGTCTAGGCGGGATAGACTACGAGCAGTACTTC	CASSLGGIDYEQYF
NA	TRBJ2-2	TRBD2	TRBV7-9	TGTGCCAGCAGCTTGGAGGCGGGAGTTTCCGGGGAGCTGTTTTTT	CASSLEAGVSGELFF
NA	TRBJ1-2	TRBD1	TRBV5-1	TGCGCCAGCAGCTTGGCGGGACAGGGGACGGATGGCTACACCTTC	CASSLAGQGTDGYTF
NA	TRBJ1-2	NA	TRBV6-6	TGTGCCAGCGCTACACCAGAGAGGGTTAGCTATGGCTACACCTTC	CASATPERVSYGYTF
NA	TRBJ1-1	TRBD1	TRBV6-5	TGTGCCACCTTGGCGGGACAGGGTGGTGTTGAAGCTTTCTTT	CATLAGQGGVEAFF
NA	TRBJ1-5	NA	TRBV27	TGTGCCAGCAGTTTCCAGGGGTATCAGCCCCAGCATTTT	CASSFQGYQPQHF